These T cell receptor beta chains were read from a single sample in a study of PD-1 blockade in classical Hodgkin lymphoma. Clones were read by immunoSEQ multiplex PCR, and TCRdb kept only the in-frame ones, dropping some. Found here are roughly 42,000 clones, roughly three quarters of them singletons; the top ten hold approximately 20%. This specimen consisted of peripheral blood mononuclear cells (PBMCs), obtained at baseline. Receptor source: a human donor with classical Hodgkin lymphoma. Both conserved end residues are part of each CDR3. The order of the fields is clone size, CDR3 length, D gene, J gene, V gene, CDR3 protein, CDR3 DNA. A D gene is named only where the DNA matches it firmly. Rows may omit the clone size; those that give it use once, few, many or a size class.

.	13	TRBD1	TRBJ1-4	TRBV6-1	CASSLTGAEKLFF	TGTGCCAGCAGCCTGACAGGGGCTGAAAAACTGTTTTTT
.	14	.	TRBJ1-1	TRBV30	CAWSVDRLNTEAFF	TGTGCCTGGAGTGTGGATAGACTGAACACTGAAGCTTTCTTT
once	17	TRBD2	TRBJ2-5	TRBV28	CASSQTSGRAFQETQYF	TGTGCCAGCAGCCAGACTAGCGGGAGGGCCTTTCAAGAGACCCAGTACTTC
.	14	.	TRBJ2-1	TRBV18	CASSPPNSYNEQFF	TGTGCCAGCTCACCACCCAACAGCTACAATGAGCAGTTCTTC
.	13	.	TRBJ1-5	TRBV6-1	CASGKVSHQPQHF	TGTGCCAGCGGCAAAGTTAGTCATCAGCCCCAGCATTTT
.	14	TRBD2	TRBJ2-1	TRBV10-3	CAINPSGGYNEQFF	TGTGCCATCAACCCTAGCGGGGGCTACAATGAGCAGTTCTTC
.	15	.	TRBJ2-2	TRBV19	CASSKIRLSTGELFF	TGTGCCAGTAGTAAGATTAGACTCAGCACCGGGGAGCTGTTTTTT
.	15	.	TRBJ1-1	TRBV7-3	CASSLRGGLDTEAFF	TGTGCCAGCAGCTTAAGAGGCGGGTTGGACACTGAAGCTTTCTTT
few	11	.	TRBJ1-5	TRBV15	CATSRRGPQHF	TGTGCCACCAGCAGAAGGGGACCCCAGCATTTT
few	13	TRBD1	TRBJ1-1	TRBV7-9	CASPDRDNTEAFF	TGTGCCAGCCCCGACAGGGACAACACTGAAGCTTTCTTT
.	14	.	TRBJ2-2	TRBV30	CAWRWGPNTGELFF	TGTGCCTGGAGGTGGGGGCCCAACACCGGGGAGCTGTTTTTT
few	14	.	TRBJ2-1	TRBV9	CASSVATERVEQFF	TGTGCCAGCAGCGTAGCTACTGAGCGAGTTGAGCAGTTCTTC
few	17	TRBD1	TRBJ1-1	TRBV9	CASSVTGTGGMNTEAFF	TGTGCCAGCAGCGTAACCGGGACAGGGGGGATGAACACTGAAGCTTTCTTT
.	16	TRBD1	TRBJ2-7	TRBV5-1	CASSFVTGAPTMEQYF	TGCGCCAGCAGCTTCGTTACAGGGGCCCCTACTATGGAGCAGTACTTC
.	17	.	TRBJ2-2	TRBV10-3	CAISESNRGSNTGELFF	TGTGCCATCAGTGAGTCGAATCGTGGGTCGAACACCGGGGAGCTGTTTTTT
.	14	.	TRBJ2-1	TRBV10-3	CATGGAAAYNEQFF	TGTGCCACCGGGGGAGCAGCGGCCTACAATGAGCAGTTCTTC
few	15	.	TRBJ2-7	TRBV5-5	CASSLVGNPSYEQYF	TGTGCCAGCAGCTTGGTAGGGAATCCCTCCTACGAGCAGTACTTC
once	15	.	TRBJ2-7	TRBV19	CASSQRALPTYEQYF	TGTGCCAGTAGCCAACGGGCCCTTCCTACCTACGAGCAGTACTTC
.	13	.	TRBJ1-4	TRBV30	CAWSRGRDEKLFF	TGTGCCTGGAGTCGGGGGCGAGACGAAAAACTGTTTTTT
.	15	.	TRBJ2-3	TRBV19	CASRDRSPSTDTQYF	TGTGCCAGCCGAGACAGGTCCCCTAGCACAGATACGCAGTATTTT
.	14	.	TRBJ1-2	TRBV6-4	CASSDRGEVYGYTF	TGTGCCAGCAGTGACAGGGGAGAGGTCTATGGCTACACCTTC